One and the same sample provided the 3 T cell receptor beta chains below, sequenced in a study of radiotherapy plus CTLA-4 blockade in lung cancer. Clones were sequenced by immunoSEQ multiplex PCR, and TCRdb holds only the in-frame ones, with some missing. The repertoire has 130,000 or so clones, around 90% of them found once; the top ten carry approximately 6.6%. Sequenced here: peripheral blood, sampled from a patient treated with radiotherapy plus ipilimumab. The receptors derive from a human donor with non-small cell lung cancer that progressed on radiotherapy plus ipilimumab.

The chain carries TRBV25-1 and TRBJ2-2, with 7 positions matching TRBD2. V trimming: 5 bases; J trimming: 7 bases; junction bases outside the gene matches: 7. The CDR3 contains 14 residues. The germline CDR1 and CDR2 sequences are MGHDK and SYGVNS. CDR3 DNA: TGTGCCAGCAGTCTTGGGCGGGAGTTCGGGGAGCTGTTTTTT. This codes for CASSLGREFGELFF. Together with reference TRBV25-1 and TRBJ2-2, the CDR3 gives the full variable domain: EADIYQTPRYLVIGTGKKITLECSQTMGHDKMYWYQQDPGMELHLIHYSYGVNSTEKGDLSSESTVSRIRTEHFPLTLESARPSHTSQYLCASSLGREFGELFFGEGSRLTVL.

This rearrangement joins TRBV5-1 to TRBJ2-3; 8 bases map to TRBD1. Germline CDR1 SGHRS, CDR2 YFSETQ. The trim removed 1 base at V and 3 bases at J, leaving 1 base unmatched. The CDR3 contains 14 residues. DNA of the CDR3: TGCGCCAGCAGCTTGCAGGGGGCGACAGATACGCAGTATTTT. Protein product: CASSLQGATDTQYF.

The chain carries TRBV7-3 and TRBJ2-1, with 9 bases identical to TRBD2. This CDR3 spans 14 amino acids. Per the germline V gene, CDR1 is SGHTA and CDR2 is FQGTGA. V was pared by 2 bases and J by 8 bases, with 4 bases of the junction left unmatched. The CDR3 protein is CASSLGGRADEQFF. CDR3 DNA: TGTGCCAGCAGCTTAGGCGGGAGGGCCGATGAGCAGTTCTTC.